The clone carrying this TCR beta chain was seen ten or more times. Its target is not known. The data derive from a study of identical twins. General study findings and limits: The abundant beta clonotypes from cord blood had fewer insertions, and memory repertoires had none of this.

The CDR3 is 14 residues long. The germline gives CDR1 DFQATT, CDR2 SNEGSKA (reference sequence). The germline V and J ends were trimmed by 2 bases and 2 bases, with 12 bases remaining between them. A universal primer binding site was introduced by template switching. The final cDNA contained unique molecular identifiers. Via MiXCR, TCRdb re-called the 5' RACE reads, giving one row per CDR3 protein. Of 700,000 to 950,000 distinct CDR3 sequences listed, 9% to 15% were seen once; the top ten hold around 1.5%. The data also belong to a second study, concerning yellow fever vaccine responses in identical twins.

This rearrangement joins TRBV20-1 to TRBJ2-5, with D possibly being TRBD1 (6 bases). The sample was PBMCs. This clonotype originated in a woman aged 18-29 years in good health. The CDR3 nucleotides read TGCAGTGCTAGAACGGGTCAGGGGCAAGAGACCCAGTACTTC. It yields the protein CSARTGQGQETQYF.